These 5 T cell receptor beta chains were sequenced from one sample in a study of siplizumab effects on memory and regulatory T cells. TCRdb's table, derived via immunoSEQ multiplex PCR, lists solely in-frame clones and lacks some. The sample holds 95,000 to 100,000 clones, approximately 91% seen once. The specimen was non-Treg CD4+ T cells sorted from blood. These receptors came from a human donor in good health.

V is TRBV11-2 and J is TRBJ2-2; D unclear. The germline V and J ends were trimmed by 5 bases and 1 base, with 8 bases remaining between them. Germline-derived CDR1 and CDR2 are SGHAT and FQNNGV. The CDR3 runs 14 residues. This CDR3 is CASSPTLNTGELFF. As DNA, the CDR3 is TGTGCCAGCAGCCCCACGTTGAACACCGGGGAGCTGTTTTTT.

The chain has TRBV5-1 and TRBJ2-6; D call uncertain. The V end lost 5 bases, the J end lost 0 bases, and 9 bases lay between the germline ends. CDR1 is SGHRS and CDR2 is YFSETQ in the germline V gene. The CDR3 sequence is 15 residues long. DNA for the CDR3: TGCGCCAGCAGGGGAACAGACTCTGGGGCCAACGTCCTGACTTTC. Translated: CASRGTDSGANVLTF.

The chain couples TRBV7-3 to TRBJ1-1; unclear D gene. The V end lost 2 bases, the J end lost 1 base, and 8 bases lay between the germline ends. From germline, CDR1 is SGHTA and CDR2 FQGTGA. The CDR3 runs 14 residues. The CDR3 DNA reads as TGTGCCAGCAGCTTAGGTGCAGGGAACACTGAAGCTTTCTTT. Protein sequence: CASSLGAGNTEAFF.

This clone was found once. The V and J genes are TRBV10-3 and TRBJ2-3; D may be TRBD2 (6 bases). This CDR3 is 15 amino acids long. The V gene lost 4 bases and the J gene lost 6 bases, with 17 bases spanning the gap. The germline V gene has CDR1 ENHRY and CDR2 SYGVKD. The CDR3: CAISVGEMSGDTQYF. The DNA for the CDR3 is TGTGCCATCAGTGTGGGGGAGATGAGCGGGGATACGCAGTATTTT.

The chain is built from TRBV21-1 and TRBJ1-1; no check of the table's D call, TRBD1, against the DNA was made. TRBV21-1 counts as a pseudogene. The CDR3 consists of 14 residues. The CDR3 sequence: CASTPGTLNTEAFF. The CDR3 region has the DNA TGTGCCAGCACGCCCGGGACATTGAACACTGAAGCTTTCTTT.